Sequencing of this T cell receptor beta chain was carried out in a study of blood T cell repertoires in COVID-19 (dated by TCRdb to the early 2020s). Broadly, across the study: Samples from collaborators originated in the United States, Italy and Spain and spanned both the acute and convalescent phases of COVID-19. The material from the prospective study consisted of cDNA or gDNA derived from T cells, B-cell-depleted T cells, or PBMCs. The dataset comprised deeply sampled blood TCRbeta repertoires from subjects exposed to, actively infected with, or recovered from COVID-19. The repertoires were released in a freely available public database meant as a resource for research on the immune response to SARS-CoV-2. The samples were drawn from the first 160 participants of the ongoing ImmuneRACE study and from over 950 subjects provided by 6 global collaborators. Sample metadata almost always included a de-identified subject ID, COVID-19 status, age in years and sex. Where HLA class I and class II types were available, the types were taken from metadata supplied by the sample provider, not from assay-based typing.

Each collaborating institution followed its own protocols to collect whole blood in K2EDTA tubes. For TCRbeta analysis, collaborators shipped samples in one of three forms: frozen whole blood, isolated PBMCs, or DNA extracted from either of those sample types. General study outcomes and caveats: How much clinical and demographic metadata was included differed by source and by participant, and the metadata was provided uncurated.

Regarding this clone: Its antigen remains unidentified. Base quality data are lacking; no much larger clone is found one base away.

TCRbeta CDR3 regions were amplified from genomic DNA by means of the immunoSEQ Assay, a bias-controlled multiplex PCR. In the paper's pipeline: The number of nucleated cells in each sample was estimated by amplification of reference gene primers within the assay. Sequence reads were collapsed and filtered to measure the absolute abundance of every unique TCRbeta CDR3 rearrangement. Productive Simpson clonality was computed per sample as the square root of Simpson's diversity index over productive rearrangements. Not all clones reach the TCRdb copy of this immuneACCESS table, which keeps in-frame sequences only. Checked studies attribute under half of the gap to unresolved V genes and leave the rest unexplained. That table supplies the V and J calls and clone size; D and trimming were determined from the DNA. The sample table shows some 14,000 clones, and 75% to 90% are seen once. The ten largest clones capture 2.5% to 3.5% of the sample.

The sequenced material came from peripheral blood. This clonotype originated in a human donor in a cohort sampled during active COVID-19.

The sequenced DNA: TGTGCCAGCAGCTTCCAGGGGATGAGAAACACCATATATTTT. Translated, this is CASSFQGMRNTIYF. This receptor chain uses TRBV5-4 and TRBJ1-3, with a weak D call of TRBD1 (6 bases match). The germline V gene (reference sequence) yields SGHNT for CDR1 and YYREEE for CDR2. At the junction V is shortened by 2 bases and J by 5 bases, with 11 bases in between. The CDR3 measures 14 amino acids from cysteine to phenylalanine. Only the CDR3 part of the read is kept: 42 bases, read in frame from the first base.